The rows below give T cell receptor beta chains drawn from one sample of a study of T cells after yellow fever vaccination. TCRdb processed the 5' RACE reads anew with MiXCR; each CDR3 protein has one entry. Found here are 230,000 or so distinct CDR3 sequences, 3.6% of them singletons; the top ten hold 15% to 20%. This sample comprised PBMCs, obtained 15 days after the yellow fever booster vaccination. These receptors came from a man in his late teens or twenties who received the YFV17D yellow fever vaccine. The CDR3 runs from the conserved cysteine through the conserved F or W. Fields, in order: clone size, J gene, D gene, V gene, CDR3 protein, CDR3 DNA. D genes are given only for firm matches. Expanded clones get a size class; other rows say once, few or many, or leave the size out.

>few|TRBJ2-2|-|TRBV19
CASSIGRGTTELFF
TGTGCCAGTAGTATAGGGAGGGGGACCACGGAGCTGTTTTTT
>many|TRBJ2-2|-|TRBV7-2
CASSSPDGGWYTGELFF
TGTGCCAGCAGCTCCCCAGATGGGGGCTGGTACACCGGGGAGCTGTTTTTT
>many|TRBJ2-3|-|TRBV25-1
CASRGPPSLLTDTQYF
TGTGCCAGCAGGGGCCCCCCCTCTTTGCTCACAGATACGCAGTATTTT
>many|TRBJ2-7|-|TRBV20-1
CSAPVQVGEQYF
TGCAGTGCTCCGGTACAGGTCGGCGAGCAGTACTTC
>many|TRBJ2-3|-|TRBV7-9
CASSLDGTFTDTQYF
TGTGCCAGCAGCTTGGACGGGACTTTCACAGATACGCAGTATTTT
>many|TRBJ1-1|TRBD1|TRBV5-6
CASSFVSTGTDNTEAFF
TGTGCCAGCAGCTTCGTCTCAACCGGGACAGACAACACTGAAGCTTTCTTT
>many|TRBJ1-2|TRBD1|TRBV5-1
CASSSRGHFYGYTF
TGCGCCAGCAGCTCCAGGGGGCACTTCTATGGCTACACCTTC
>-|TRBJ2-1|TRBD2|TRBV7-9
CASSSLLAGALGSYNEQFF
TGTGCCAGCAGCTCCTTACTAGCGGGGGCCCTCGGCTCCTACAATGAGCAGTTCTTC
>many|TRBJ1-2|TRBD1|TRBV20-1
CSASWVRGDYGYTF
TGCAGTGCTAGTTGGGTCAGGGGGGACTATGGCTACACCTTC
>many|TRBJ1-5|-|TRBV5-1
CASSSGTNQPQHF
TGCGCCAGCAGCTCCGGGACCAATCAGCCCCAGCATTTT
>many|TRBJ2-1|-|TRBV3-1
CASQPSDSYNEQFF
TGTGCCAGCCAACCGTCTGACTCCTACAATGAGCAGTTCTTC
>many|TRBJ1-3|-|TRBV20-1
CSARAIPEGNTIYF
TGCAGTGCTAGGGCCATCCCAGAGGGAAACACCATATATTTT
>many|TRBJ1-4|TRBD1|TRBV7-9
CASSSTDRVNEKLFF
TGTGCCAGCAGCTCCACGGACAGGGTAAACGAAAAACTGTTTTTT
>many|TRBJ1-4|TRBD1|TRBV7-9
CASRPRQGQEKLFF
TGTGCCAGCAGGCCTAGACAGGGCCAAGAAAAACTGTTTTTT
>-|TRBJ1-1|-|TRBV20-1
CSARRQSNTEAFF
TGCAGTGCGAGACGACAATCGAACACTGAAGCTTTCTTT
>many|TRBJ1-6|-|TRBV5-6
CASSFGRWYSPLHF
TGTGCCAGCAGTTTTGGGCGGTGGTATTCACCCCTCCACTTT
>many|TRBJ2-7|-|TRBV20-1
CSATRGRTYEQYF
TGCAGTGCTACCCGGGGACGGACCTACGAGCAGTACTTC
>many|TRBJ2-7|TRBD1|TRBV20-1
CSARDAGGGEQYF
TGCAGTGCTAGAGATGCAGGGGGTGGCGAGCAGTACTTC
>-|TRBJ2-3|-|TRBV10-3
CAIRPDTDTQYF
TGTGCCATCAGGCCCGACACAGATACGCAGTATTTT
>many|TRBJ2-3|-|TRBV5-1
CASSTGTATSTDTQYF
TGCGCCAGCAGCACCGGGACGGCGACTAGCACAGATACGCAGTATTTT
>many|TRBJ1-5|-|TRBV6-6
CASSFDRNGNQPQHF
TGTGCCAGCAGTTTCGACAGGAATGGCAATCAGCCCCAGCATTTT
>many|TRBJ2-1|TRBD2|TRBV6-2/TRBV6-3
CASSYLAGDNEQFF
TGTGCCAGCAGTTATCTAGCGGGGGATAATGAGCAGTTCTTC
>many|TRBJ2-3|TRBD1|TRBV24-1
CATSDLTGSRTDTQYF
TGTGCCACCAGTGATCTGACAGGGAGTAGGACAGATACGCAGTATTTT
>many|TRBJ1-1|-|TRBV6-5
CASSYSKGDTEAFF
TGTGCCAGCAGTTACTCGAAGGGTGACACTGAAGCTTTCTTT
>many|TRBJ1-2|TRBD1|TRBV5-5
CASKDGGQGYGYTF
TGTGCCAGCAAAGATGGGGGACAGGGTTATGGCTACACCTTC
>many|TRBJ2-5|-|TRBV20-1
CRADSTGLGETQYF
TGCAGGGCCGACTCTACGGGGTTGGGAGAGACCCAGTACTTC
>many|TRBJ2-3|-|TRBV12-3/TRBV12-4
CASSSDRDTQYF
TGTGCCAGCAGTTCCGACAGGGATACGCAGTATTTT
>few|TRBJ2-3|-|TRBV7-9
CASSQVAGTDTQYF
TGTGCCAGCAGTCAAGTGGCCGGCACAGATACGCAGTATTTT
>many|TRBJ2-1|TRBD2|TRBV10-3
CAISDSGTSGGPGDNEQFF
TGTGCCATCAGTGACTCCGGGACTAGCGGGGGGCCCGGTGACAATGAGCAGTTCTTC
>many|TRBJ1-4|TRBD1|TRBV20-1
CSATYYQGENEKLFF
TGCAGTGCTACATACTACCAGGGGGAGAATGAAAAACTGTTTTTT
>many|TRBJ2-3|-|TRBV7-2
CASSRFGDTQYF
TGTGCCAGCAGCCGATTCGGTGATACGCAGTATTTT
>many|TRBJ1-4|-|TRBV5-4
CASSLVTAGGEKLFF
TGTGCCAGCAGCTTAGTGACGGCGGGGGGTGAAAAACTGTTTTTT
>many|TRBJ2-1|TRBD2|TRBV9
CASSLTSGDYNEQFF
TGTGCCAGCAGCCTGACTAGCGGTGATTACAATGAGCAGTTCTTC
>many|TRBJ2-3|TRBD1|TRBV7-3
CASSLGPGQTTDTQYF
TGTGCCAGCAGCTTAGGGCCGGGACAGACCACAGATACGCAGTATTTT
>-|TRBJ1-1|-|TRBV23-1
CASSPTPERANTEAFF
TGCGCCAGCAGCCCAACCCCCGAAAGGGCGAACACTGAAGCTTTCTTT
>many|TRBJ1-2|-|TRBV5-1
CASSLVSPRSEATF
TGCGCCAGCAGCTTGGTCTCCCCTAGGTCAGAAGCCACCTTC
>-|TRBJ1-1|TRBD1|TRBV5-6
CASSLRTGVYDQNTEAFF
TGTGCCAGCAGCTTGAGGACAGGGGTCTACGACCAGAACACTGAAGCTTTCTTT
>many|TRBJ2-5|TRBD2|TRBV27
CASSFASSWRGGGETQYF
TGTGCCAGCAGTTTCGCCTCCTCCTGGCGGGGGGGCGGAGAGACCCAGTACTTC
>many|TRBJ2-1|-|TRBV20-1
CSASRTYNEQFF
TGCAGTGCTAGCCGGACGTACAATGAGCAGTTCTTC
>-|TRBJ2-7|-|TRBV20-1
CSARDPRSSYEQYF
TGCAGTGCTAGAGACCCTAGAAGCTCCTACGAGCAGTACTTC
>-|TRBJ1-2|-|TRBV2
CASSGWTAYGYTF
TGTGCCAGCAGTGGATGGACAGCCTATGGCTACACCTTC
>many|TRBJ2-7|-|TRBV5-1
CASSGGRRAYEQYF
TGCGCCAGCAGCGGAGGAAGGAGGGCTTACGAGCAGTACTTC
>many|TRBJ1-1|-|TRBV5-1
CASTQAQNTEAFF
TGCGCCAGCACCCAGGCCCAGAACACTGAAGCTTTCTTT
>many|TRBJ1-6|-|TRBV19
CASSIGVPLRSPLHF
TGTGCCAGTAGTATCGGGGTTCCCCTACGTTCACCCCTCCACTTT
>-|TRBJ1-2|TRBD1|TRBV30
CAWDQTGGFYGYTF
TGTGCCTGGGATCAGACAGGGGGGTTCTATGGCTACACCTTC
>many|TRBJ2-1|-|TRBV5-1
CASSLANREPYNEQFF
TGCGCCAGCAGCTTGGCGAACAGGGAACCCTACAATGAGCAGTTCTTC
>many|TRBJ1-2|-|TRBV12-3/TRBV12-4
CASSLEGASYTF
TGTGCCAGCAGTTTAGAAGGGGCCAGCTACACCTTC
>many|TRBJ1-1|-|TRBV18
CASSPMVVGNTEAFF
TGTGCCAGCTCCCCAATGGTAGTGGGGAACACTGAAGCTTTCTTT
>many|TRBJ1-2|-|TRBV7-8
CASTLLQGPSYGYTF
TGTGCCAGCACCTTACTCCAGGGCCCCTCCTATGGCTACACCTTC
>many|TRBJ1-2|TRBD1|TRBV7-9
CASSLAEGGAGGYTF
TGTGCCAGCAGCCTGGCGGAAGGGGGCGCGGGAGGCTACACCTTC
>many|TRBJ2-3|-|TRBV29-1
CSVVGGVSTDTQYF
TGCAGCGTCGTAGGAGGGGTTAGCACAGATACGCAGTATTTT
>many|TRBJ2-3|-|TRBV6-4
CASSDKTGSGTDTQYF
TGTGCCAGCAGTGACAAAACAGGGAGCGGCACAGATACGCAGTATTTT